This T cell receptor (beta chain) was retrieved from a study of tissue T cells after allogeneic stem cell transplantation. Whole-study context: CD3+ T cells were flow-sorted when enough cells; otherwise DNA extracted directly.

The CDR3 spans 16 residues. The V segment lost 1 base and the J segment 6 bases; nucleotides outside the gene matches: 9. Germline CDR1 and CDR2: LGHDT and YNNKEL (reference sequence). TCRdb keeps only in-frame clones here, not all; method: immunoSEQ multiplex PCR. The profile shows tens of thousands of clones, around nine tenths of them singletons. Comments on this clone: Its antigen is unknown.

Study-level results: Across patients, clones rarely overlapped, yet motif clusters were shared tissue-specifically.

This specimen was blood, taken before transplantation. The sequence was obtained from a woman aged 40-69 years who later had graft-versus-host disease after an allogeneic stem cell transplant. The V and J genes are TRBV3-1 (or the pseudogene TRBV3-2) and TRBJ1-2, with 9 nucleotides matching TRBD1. CDR3 in amino acids: CASSQANRGRVDGYTF. The CDR3, as DNA: TGTGCCAGCAGCCAAGCCAACAGGGGGCGCGTGGATGGCTACACCTTC.